A single T cell receptor beta chain is shown here with its context. Its antigen is as yet unknown. The sample is drawn from a study of T-cell reconstitution after alpha-beta-depleted transplantation in children. Whole-study findings and limits: At day 60, the high TCRbeta diversity found in some patients originated from recipient T cells and thymic progenitors that had survived. A year post-transplant, T-cell counts and diversity derived mostly from newly produced T cells. After transplant, at about two months, alpha-beta T cells were reportedly derived from several hundred expanded graft clones.

Preparation of the TCRbeta library involved a method that used unique molecular identifiers. Using its own MiXCR run on the PCR reads, TCRdb lists one record per CDR3 protein. This table holds about 580,000 distinct CDR3 sequences, under 25% found once. V was pared by 6 bases and J by 8 bases, with 17 bases between. Germline lookup yields CDR1 DFQATT and CDR2 SNEGSKA (reference sequence). CDR3 length: 13 residues. The sequence was obtained from a boy in the first two years of life who had a stem cell transplant for acute myeloid leukemia, so the T cells may come from the graft donor. The sample consisted of PBMCs, mostly from graft donor cells, taken 360 days after TCRalphabeta/CD19-depleted stem cell transplant. This sequence joins TRBV20-1 and TRBJ2-1; D call uncertain. This chain's CDR3 is CSAGATPGDEQFF. CDR3 nucleotides: TGCAGTGCAGGAGCGACTCCCGGTGATGAGCAGTTCTTC.